Listed below are T cell receptor beta chains from one sample, sequenced in a study of technical replicates of blood from four donors. Produced via immunoSEQ multiplex PCR; TCRdb's table is partial and in-frame only. The sample has tens of thousands of clones; 91% are singletons. The sequenced sample was T cells isolated from PBMCs. The receptor set was obtained from a human donor in good health. Some clones in this sample may be carry-over from other donors' samples. Both conserved end residues are part of each CDR3. The order of the fields is J gene, V gene, D gene, clone size, CDR3 protein, CDR3 DNA. The D gene is left open where the match is weak. Clone size appears in some rows only: once, few, many, or a class for an expanded clone.

J: TRBJ1-5; V: TRBV19; D: TRBD1; size: -; CDR3: CASSRTGVLSNQPQHF; DNA: TGTGCCAGTAGTAGGACAGGGGTCCTTAGCAATCAGCCCCAGCATTTT
J: TRBJ2-3; V: TRBV4-3; D: TRBD2; size: -; CDR3: CASSQAGRGGRDTQYF; DNA: TGCGCCAGCAGCCAAGCCGGGAGGGGGGGGCGAGATACGCAGTATTTT
J: TRBJ2-1; V: TRBV11-2; D: TRBD2; size: -; CDR3: CASSFVTSGSSYNEQFF; DNA: TGTGCCAGCAGCTTCGTGACTAGCGGGAGCTCCTACAATGAGCAGTTCTTC
J: TRBJ2-1; V: TRBV2; D: TRBD2; size: -; CDR3: CASREREGPNEQFF; DNA: TGTGCCAGCCGGGAGCGGGAGGGCCCCAATGAGCAGTTCTTC
J: TRBJ1-5; V: TRBV19; D: TRBD1; size: once; CDR3: CASSRDREGEQPQHF; DNA: TGTGCCAGTAGTAGGGACAGGGAAGGGGAACAGCCCCAGCATTTT
J: TRBJ2-6; V: TRBV11-3; D: TRBD2; size: -; CDR3: CASSLVRAGNPLSGANVLTF; DNA: TGTGCCAGCAGCTTAGTAAGAGCGGGAAACCCCCTCTCTGGGGCCAACGTCCTGACTTTC
J: TRBJ2-3; V: TRBV2; D: -; size: -; CDR3: CASSTTEGTDTQYF; DNA: TGTGCCAGCAGTACGACAGAAGGCACAGATACGCAGTATTTT
J: TRBJ2-7; V: TRBV7-2; D: TRBD1; size: -; CDR3: CASSPGTGPYEQYF; DNA: TGTGCCAGCAGCCCCGGGACAGGGCCTTACGAGCAGTACTTC
J: TRBJ2-7; V: TRBV28; D: TRBD1; size: -; CDR3: CASEGTGGYEQYF; DNA: TGTGCCAGCGAAGGGACAGGGGGCTACGAGCAGTACTTC
J: TRBJ1-1; V: TRBV2; D: -; size: -; CDR3: CASSENFEGKNTEAFF; DNA: TGTGCCAGCAGTGAAAATTTCGAGGGAAAGAACACTGAAGCTTTCTTT
J: TRBJ1-5; V: TRBV7-2; D: -; size: -; CDR3: CASSLRGSNQPQHF; DNA: TGTGCCAGCAGCTTAAGAGGCAGCAATCAGCCCCAGCATTTT
J: TRBJ1-5; V: TRBV14; D: -; size: -; CDR3: CASSQDRVNQPQHF; DNA: TGTGCCAGCAGCCAAGACAGGGTTAATCAGCCCCAGCATTTT
J: TRBJ1-3; V: TRBV2; D: -; size: -; CDR3: CASSVGHAFSGNTIYF; DNA: TGTGCCAGCAGTGTGGGGCACGCTTTTTCCGGAAACACCATATATTTT
J: TRBJ2-5; V: TRBV12-5; D: -; size: -; CDR3: CASGLTGLETQYF; DNA: TGTGCTAGTGGTTTGACAGGATTAGAGACCCAGTACTTC
J: TRBJ2-3; V: TRBV28; D: -; size: -; CDR3: CASSPTGGGTDTQYF; DNA: TGTGCCAGCAGTCCCACAGGGGGGGGCACAGATACGCAGTATTTT
J: TRBJ2-3; V: TRBV9; D: -; size: -; CDR3: CASSIQGDTQYF; DNA: TGTGCCAGCAGCATCCAGGGGGATACGCAGTATTTT
J: TRBJ2-5; V: TRBV5-1; D: -; size: -; CDR3: CASSSRQLETQYF; DNA: TGCGCCAGCAGCTCTCGCCAGTTGGAGACCCAGTACTTC
J: TRBJ1-2; V: TRBV7-2; D: TRBD1; size: -; CDR3: CASSLRTGSGYTF; DNA: TGTGCCAGCAGCCTCCGGACAGGTAGCGGCTACACCTTC
J: TRBJ2-3; V: TRBV10-3; D: TRBD2; size: once; CDR3: CAIKPLADTDTQYF; DNA: TGTGCCATCAAACCTCTAGCGGACACAGATACGCAGTATTTT
J: TRBJ2-7; V: TRBV29-1; D: TRBD1; size: -; CDR3: CSVTRSLTGGSYEQYF; DNA: TGCAGCGTTACCCGATCGCTGACAGGGGGGTCCTACGAGCAGTACTTC
J: TRBJ2-7; V: TRBV9; D: -; size: -; CDR3: CASSVGATYEQYF; DNA: TGTGCCAGCAGCGTAGGAGCCACCTACGAGCAGTACTTC
J: TRBJ2-7; V: TRBV4-3; D: TRBD2; size: -; CDR3: CASSHASSGRAREQYF; DNA: TGCGCCAGCAGCCATGCTTCTAGCGGGAGGGCCCGAGAGCAGTACTTC
J: TRBJ2-7; V: TRBV7-2; D: -; size: -; CDR3: CASSLSGAYEQYF; DNA: TGTGCCAGCAGCTTATCGGGGGCCTACGAGCAGTACTTC
J: TRBJ1-2; V: TRBV14; D: TRBD1; size: -; CDR3: CASSLDRGRTYGYTF; DNA: TGTGCCAGCAGCCTCGACAGGGGTCGAACCTATGGCTACACCTTC
J: TRBJ1-4; V: TRBV28; D: -; size: -; CDR3: CASSYAGGVKEKLFF; DNA: TGTGCCAGCAGTTACGCGGGGGGAGTGAAAGAAAAACTGTTTTTT
J: TRBJ1-2; V: TRBV25-1; D: TRBD1; size: -; CDR3: CASSEDRGPYGYTF; DNA: TGTGCCAGCAGTGAAGACAGGGGTCCCTATGGCTACACCTTC
J: TRBJ2-7; V: TRBV27; D: TRBD1; size: -; CDR3: CASSLRTGTEQYF; DNA: TGTGCCAGCAGTTTACGGACAGGGACCGAGCAGTACTTC
J: TRBJ2-3; V: TRBV9; D: TRBD2; size: -; CDR3: CASSVADSGRRADTQYF; DNA: TGTGCCAGCAGCGTAGCTGATAGCGGGAGGAGAGCAGATACGCAGTATTTT
J: TRBJ2-3; V: TRBV2; D: TRBD2; size: -; CDR3: CASSGTSGTRTDTQYF; DNA: TGTGCCAGCAGCGGGACTAGCGGGACCCGCACAGATACGCAGTATTTT
J: TRBJ2-1; V: TRBV7-2; D: TRBD2; size: -; CDR3: CASSLPGLAGQFF; DNA: TGTGCCAGCAGCTTACCGGGACTAGCGGGCCAGTTCTTC
J: TRBJ2-1; V: TRBV4-1; D: -; size: -; CDR3: CASSQATGVWQFF; DNA: TGCGCCAGCAGCCAAGCGACGGGGGTCTGGCAGTTCTTC
J: TRBJ2-7; V: TRBV29-1; D: TRBD1; size: once; CDR3: CSWQGASDEQYF; DNA: TGCAGTTGGCAGGGGGCATCGGACGAGCAGTACTTC
J: TRBJ2-3; V: TRBV30; D: TRBD2; size: -; CDR3: CAWSVGSGSTDTQYF; DNA: TGTGCCTGGAGTGTTGGTAGCGGGAGCACAGATACGCAGTATTTT
J: TRBJ2-1; V: TRBV11-2; D: -; size: -; CDR3: CASSSVGAYVSNNEQFF; DNA: TGTGCCAGCAGCTCGGTGGGGGCCTATGTTTCGAACAATGAGCAGTTCTTC
J: TRBJ1-2; V: TRBV19; D: -; size: -; CDR3: CASTPQVRVGYGYTF; DNA: TGTGCCAGTACCCCCCAGGTCAGGGTGGGCTATGGCTACACCTTC
J: TRBJ2-7; V: TRBV2; D: -; size: -; CDR3: CASQVGGLTYEQYF; DNA: TGTGCCAGCCAGGTCGGGGGACTTACCTACGAGCAGTACTTC
J: TRBJ2-7; V: TRBV7-2; D: TRBD2; size: -; CDR3: CASSLQGLAGLGSYEQYF; DNA: TGTGCCAGCAGCTTACAAGGACTAGCGGGCCTAGGCTCCTACGAGCAGTACTTC
J: TRBJ1-1; V: TRBV19; D: -; size: -; CDR3: CASSIAPEWGPNTEAFF; DNA: TGTGCCAGTAGTATAGCCCCCGAGTGGGGCCCGAACACTGAAGCTTTCTTT
J: TRBJ2-7; V: TRBV19; D: TRBD1; size: -; CDR3: CASSIGTGSYEQYF; DNA: TGTGCCAGTAGTATTGGGACAGGGTCCTACGAGCAGTACTTC
J: TRBJ1-1; V: TRBV19; D: -; size: -; CDR3: CASSIVGDTEAFF; DNA: TGTGCCAGTAGTATAGTCGGGGACACTGAAGCTTTCTTT
J: TRBJ2-7; V: TRBV6-6; D: -; size: once; CDR3: CASRTRTDVYEQYF; DNA: TGTGCCAGCAGAACACGGACAGACGTTTACGAGCAGTACTTC
J: TRBJ2-3; V: TRBV29-1; D: TRBD1; size: -; CDR3: CSANPEQGATDTQYF; DNA: TGCAGCGCAAACCCTGAACAGGGGGCAACAGATACGCAGTATTTT
J: TRBJ1-2; V: TRBV7-8; D: -; size: -; CDR3: CASSLVRADGYTF; DNA: TGTGCCAGCAGCTTAGTCAGGGCAGATGGCTACACCTTC
J: TRBJ2-7; V: TRBV28; D: TRBD2; size: once; CDR3: CASSLYGGSSYEQYF; DNA: TGTGCCAGCAGTTTATACGGCGGGAGCTCCTACGAGCAGTACTTC
J: TRBJ2-7; V: TRBV6-1; D: -; size: once; CDR3: CASSELTGSYEQYF; DNA: TGTGCCAGCAGTGAGTTGACAGGTTCCTACGAGCAGTACTTC
J: TRBJ2-3; V: TRBV19; D: -; size: -; CDR3: CASSIQRELDTQYF; DNA: TGTGCCAGTAGTATTCAGCGAGAACTAGATACGCAGTATTTT
J: TRBJ2-5; V: TRBV6-5; D: -; size: -; CDR3: CASSYRTWAETQYF; DNA: TGTGCCAGCAGTTACCGCACGTGGGCGGAGACCCAGTACTTC
J: TRBJ1-1; V: TRBV4-3; D: -; size: -; CDR3: CASSQGTSTEAFF; DNA: TGCGCCAGCAGCCAAGGCACAAGTACTGAAGCTTTCTTT